The TCR beta chain described here comes from a study of blood T cell repertoires in COVID-19. Overall study: Italy, Spain and the United States were the sources of the convalescent and acute COVID-19 samples. The cDNA or gDNA used as material had been derived from T cells, B-cell-depleted T cells, or PBMCs.

The CDR3 length is 15 residues. V gave up 4 bases and J gave up 4 bases; unmatched junction bases: 5. CDR1 is SGHTA, CDR2 FQGTGA, per germline. In this sample, this clone turned up a few times. Study processing details: Using reference gene primer amplification, nucleated cell counts were estimated. The method was immunoSEQ multiplex PCR; TCRdb's version includes in-frame clones alone and lacks a portion of them. V, J and clone size were drawn from that table, and D and trimming were deduced from the DNA. The repertoire holds some 120,000 clones, with about nine tenths as singletons. The chain uses TRBV7-3 and TRBJ1-3, with 9 nucleotides matching TRBD1. The source of this sequence is a human donor with active COVID-19. The donor label of this sample is uncertain. Sequenced input: peripheral blood. The CDR3 sequence is CASSSGQGSGNTIYF. The CDR3 bases are TGTGCCAGCAGCTCCGGACAGGGGTCAGGAAACACCATATATTTT.